This TCR beta chain originates from a study of blood T cell repertoires in COVID-19. Study overall: Some COVID-19 samples were acute and others convalescent; all came from the United States, Italy and Spain. In each case, the material was cDNA or gDNA derived from T cells, B-cell-depleted T cells, or PBMCs.

The CDR3 is 19 amino acids. Germline CDR1 SGHVS, CDR2 FNYEAQ. The trim removed 5 bases at V and 4 bases at J, leaving 16 bases unmatched. As handled by the study authors: Nucleated cell number was recorded as an estimate derived from reference gene primer amplification. Profiled with immunoSEQ multiplex PCR; TCRdb holds only in-frame clones, not every one. V, J and clone size are those of that table, while D and trimming were read from the DNA. The repertoire holds tens of thousands of clones, with approximately 85% as singletons. J is TRBJ2-2 and V is TRBV7-6, with 10 positions matching TRBD2. Sequenced input: peripheral blood. The origin of this receptor is a human donor in a cohort sampled during active COVID-19. CDR3 coding DNA: TGTGCCAGCAGCCCCCCTCCTGCAGCGGGGGGGCCCGGCACCGGGGAGCTGTTTTTT. The encoded protein is CASSPPPAAGGPGTGELFF.